This TCR beta chain was recorded in a study of shared clonotypes between healthy human individuals. Findings and limits, study-wide: Blood alone was sampled, and tissue repertoires likely differ. Read depth was anticipated to influence clonotype sharing among donors.

The CDR3 loop spans 12 amino acids. With V trimmed by 6 bases and J by 7 bases, 5 bases remained unmatched. From germline, CDR1 is SQVTM and CDR2 ANQGSEA. Naive-designated CD8 cells lacked CD45RO, were positively enriched for CCR7, and omitted terminally differentiated effector memory CD45RA+ cells. As to this clone: What it binds is not known.

Deep was the level used in running the assay. Per sorted-subset replicate PCR, input was approximately 180 ng DNA, representing 30,000 to 35,000 T cell genomes. Here immunoSEQ multiplex PCR was the method, and the copy in TCRdb shows in-frame clones only, minus some. The sample carries under 1 million clones, 96% recorded once. The receptor was isolated from a man aged 25-45 years in good health. V usage is TRBV29-1 and J usage is TRBJ1-1; 10 bases are shared with TRBD1. The material sequenced was naive CD8+ T cells sorted from blood. The CDR3 sequence: CSVRTGGGEAFF. The DNA for the CDR3 is TGCAGCGTAAGGACAGGGGGGGGTGAAGCTTTCTTT.